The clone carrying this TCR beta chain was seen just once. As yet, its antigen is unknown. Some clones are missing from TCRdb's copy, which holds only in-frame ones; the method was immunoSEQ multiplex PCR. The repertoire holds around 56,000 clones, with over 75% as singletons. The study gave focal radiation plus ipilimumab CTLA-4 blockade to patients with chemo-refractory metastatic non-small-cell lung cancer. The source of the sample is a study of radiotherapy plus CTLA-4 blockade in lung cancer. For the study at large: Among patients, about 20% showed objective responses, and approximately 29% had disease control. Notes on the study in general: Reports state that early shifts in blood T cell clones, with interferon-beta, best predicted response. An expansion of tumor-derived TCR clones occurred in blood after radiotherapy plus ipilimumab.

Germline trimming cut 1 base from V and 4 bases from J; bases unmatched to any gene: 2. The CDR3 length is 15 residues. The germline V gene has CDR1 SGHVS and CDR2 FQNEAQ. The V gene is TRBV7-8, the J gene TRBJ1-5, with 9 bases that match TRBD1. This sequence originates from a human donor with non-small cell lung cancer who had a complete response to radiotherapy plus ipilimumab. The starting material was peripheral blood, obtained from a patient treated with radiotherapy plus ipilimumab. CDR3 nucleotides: TGTGCCAGCAGCTTAGGGGACAGGGTAAATCAGCCCCAGCATTTT. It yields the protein CASSLGDRVNQPQHF.